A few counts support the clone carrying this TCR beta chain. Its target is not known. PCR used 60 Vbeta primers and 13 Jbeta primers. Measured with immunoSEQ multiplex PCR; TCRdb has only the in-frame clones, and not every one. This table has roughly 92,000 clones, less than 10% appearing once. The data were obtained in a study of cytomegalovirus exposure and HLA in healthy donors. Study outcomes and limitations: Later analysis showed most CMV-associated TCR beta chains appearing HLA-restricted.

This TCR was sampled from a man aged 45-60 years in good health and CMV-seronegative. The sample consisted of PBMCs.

CDR3 amino acids: CASSLGPGGWNEQFF. CDR3 DNA: TGTGCCAGCAGTTTAGGACCGGGAGGGTGGAATGAGCAGTTCTTC. The chain has TRBV28 and TRBJ2-1; 8 bases are shared with TRBD2. The germline CDR1 and CDR2 sequences are MDHEN and SYDVKM. J lost 7 bases, V lost 2 bases, and 7 bases had no gene match. This CDR3 is 15 amino acids long.